These 22 T cell receptor beta chains came from one sample sequenced in a study of CD8 T cells in Susac syndrome. With random hexamers, reverse transcription was performed on about 0.5 to 1 ug of RNA. TCRdb itself ran the immunoSEQ multiplex PCR reads through MiXCR, one entry per CDR3 protein. This table holds around 170,000 distinct CDR3 sequences, around 95% found once. Sequences were obtained from CD4+ T cells from PBMCs. The receptors originated from a human donor with Susac syndrome.

This rearrangement joins TRBV12-3 or TRBV12-4 to TRBJ1-5, with D possibly matching TRBD1 (6 bases). The ends were cut back, 8 bases at V and 3 bases at J, with 8 bases in the middle. The CDR3 is 12 amino acids. This CDR3 reads CASGTLNQPQHF. Here the CDR3 DNA reads TGTGCCAGCGGGACACTCAATCAGCCCCAGCATTTT.

The chain couples TRBV6-5 to TRBJ2-5; TRBD1 aligns across 10 bases. Germline lookup yields CDR1 MNHEY and CDR2 SVGAGI. V lost 5 bases, J lost 7 bases, and 10 bases stayed unmatched. The CDR3 is 15 residues long. CDR3 nucleotides: TGTGCCAGCAGTGGACCCTCGACAGGGGGCAGGACCCAGTACTTC. Protein product: CASSGPSTGGRTQYF.

This clonotype was seen just once. This chain links TRBV5-1 with TRBJ1-1, with a possible D match to TRBD1 (5 bases). V was cut by 0 bases and J by 0 bases, with 12 bases left in between. The CDR3 sequence is 16 residues long. Germline V lookup: CDR1 SGHRS, CDR2 YFSETQ. The CDR3 reads CASSLGATDMNTEAFF. The CDR3 nucleotides are TGCGCCAGCAGCTTGGGGGCGACGGACATGAACACTGAAGCTTTCTTT.

This chain connects TRBV11-2 to TRBJ1-6; D gene uncertain. Trimming cost V 5 bases and J 3 bases, with 8 bases left between them. Germline-derived CDR1 and CDR2 are SGHAT and FQNNGV. This CDR3 contains 14 residues. In DNA, the CDR3 is TGTGCCAGCAGCCGGGTCCTCTATAATTCACCCCTCCACTTT. As protein: CASSRVLYNSPLHF. The whole variable domain, remainder taken from reference TRBV11-2 and TRBJ1-6, is EAGVAQSPRYKIIEKRQSVAFWCNPISGHATLYWYQQILGQGPKLLIQFQNNGVVDDSQLPKDRFSAERLKGVDSTLKIQPAKLEDSAVYLCASSRVLYNSPLHFGNGTRLTVT.

The J gene is TRBJ1-2, the V gene TRBV29-1, with D possibly TRBD1 on 5 matching bases. Germline lookup yields CDR1 SQVTM and CDR2 ANQGSEA. Trimming shortened V by 4 bases and J by 5 bases, and 14 bases separated the two germline ends. The CDR3 covers 13 residues. CDR3 in amino acids: CSVVGGEAYGYTF. Here the CDR3 DNA reads TGCAGCGTTGTCGGGGGGGAGGCGTATGGCTACACCTTC.

This chain links TRBV20-1 with TRBJ2-5; D uncertain. Trimming removed 6 bases from V and 2 bases from J, with 10 bases in between. The CDR3 contains 12 residues. The germline gives CDR1 DFQATT, CDR2 SNEGSKA (reference sequence). Here the CDR3 DNA reads TGCAGTGCCTACTTCCGTCAAGAGACCCAGTACTTC. Amino acid sequence: CSAYFRQETQYF.

The chain combines TRBV3-1 with TRBJ2-5; 11 bases agree with TRBD2. V was pared by 4 bases and J by 5 bases, with 9 bases of the junction left unmatched. CDR3 length: 16 amino acids. The germline CDR1 and CDR2 sequences are LGHDT and YNNKEL (reference sequence). The CDR3 spells CASSPGLAGPPETQYF. Here the CDR3 DNA reads TGTGCCAGCAGCCCCGGACTAGCGGGCCCCCCTGAGACCCAGTACTTC.

The genes are TRBV5-6 and TRBJ1-2; 7 positions match TRBD1. CDR1 is SGHDT and CDR2 is YYEEEE in the germline V gene. This CDR3 region has 14 residues. With 4 bases clipped from V and 2 bases from J, the junction kept 5 bases outside the gene matches. As DNA, the CDR3 is TGTGCCAGCAGCCAGGGGACAGTCAACTATGGCTACACCTTC. Its translation is CASSQGTVNYGYTF.

J is TRBJ2-5 and V is TRBV12-3 or TRBV12-4, with 8 positions matching TRBD2. The trim removed 1 base at V and 5 bases at J, leaving 6 bases unmatched. This CDR3 spans 15 amino acids. CDR3 bases: TGTGCCAGCAGTTTAGATGGGACTAGAGAGGAGACCCAGTACTTC. It is translated as CASSLDGTREETQYF.

The rearrangement joins TRBV6-1 to TRBJ1-1, with 11 bases aligning to TRBD1. Germline V CDR1 and CDR2: MNHNS, SASEGT. The trim removed 6 bases at V and 11 bases at J, leaving 20 bases unmatched. This CDR3 has 17 residues. Written as DNA, the CDR3 is TGTGCCAGCAGGCGTAGCCGGGGGACAGGGGGGTTTTGGCAGGCTTTCTTT. Encoded protein: CASRRSRGTGGFWQAFF.

V gene TRBV29-1 combines with J gene TRBJ2-4; 7 nucleotides line up with TRBD1. V gave up 5 bases and J gave up 0 bases; unmatched junction bases: 7. Germline loops: CDR1 SQVTM, CDR2 ANQGSEA. This CDR3 has 15 residues. For the CDR3, the DNA is TGCAGCGTTACAGGGGCCGCCTTAGCCAAAAACATTCAGTACTTC. Amino acid sequence: CSVTGAALAKNIQYF. Full variable domain (remainder filled in from reference TRBV29-1 and TRBJ2-4): SAVISQKPSRDICQRGTSLTIQCQVDSQVTMMFWYRQQPGQSLTLIATANQGSEATYESGFVIDKFPISRPNLTFSTLTVSNMSPEDSSIYLCSVTGAALAKNIQYFGAGTRLSVL.

The chain has TRBV4-1 and TRBJ2-7; no clear D. This CDR3 is built from 10 residues. V was trimmed by 4 bases and J by 8 bases, leaving 6 bases between them. Germline V gene data show CDR1 as MGHRA and CDR2 as YSYEKL. The DNA of the CDR3 is TGCGCCAGCAGCCCCCTACAGCAGTACTTC. Translated, it gives CASSPLQQYF.

The chain employs TRBV7-8 and TRBJ2-2, with TRBD2 matching 7 bases. V lost 6 bases, J lost 6 bases, and 7 bases stayed unmatched. This CDR3 spans 14 amino acids. Germline V gene data show CDR1 as SGHVS and CDR2 as FQNEAQ. CDR3 bases: TGTGCCAGCAGAGGACTAGTTGTCCCCGGGGAGCTGTTTTTT. Translating gives CASRGLVVPGELFF. The full variable domain, rest sourced from reference TRBV7-8 and TRBJ2-2, is GAGVSQSPRYKVAKRGQDVALRCDPISGHVSLFWYQQALGQGPEFLTYFQNEAQLDKSGLPSDRFFAERPEGSVSTLKIQRTQQEDSAVYLCASRGLVVPGELFFGEGSRLTVL.

The CDR3 here is CASSEGTGEAPGELFF. DNA of the CDR3: TGTGCCAGCAGTGAAGGGACAGGGGAGGCCCCCGGGGAGCTGTTTTTT. The chain couples TRBV2 to TRBJ2-2; 9 positions match TRBD1. Germline V gene sequence: CDR1 SNHLY, CDR2 FYNNEI. J was trimmed by 6 bases and V by 1 base; bases with no gene match: 6. The CDR3 totals 16 residues.

The count of this clonotype is one. The chain couples TRBV20-1 to TRBJ1-5; D call uncertain. The V and J ends lost 1 base and 4 bases respectively, with 11 bases between them. Germline loops: CDR1 DFQATT, CDR2 SNEGSKA (reference sequence). The CDR3 has 14 residues. In nucleotides, the CDR3 is TGCAGTGCTAGAGTCAGGAGCGTTAATCAGCCCCAGCATTTT. It is translated as CSARVRSVNQPQHF.

J is TRBJ1-5 and V is TRBV6-2 or TRBV6-3; 7 bases agree with TRBD1. Germline lookup yields CDR1 MNHEY and CDR2 SVGEGT. The trim removed 8 bases at V and 6 bases at J, leaving 22 bases unmatched. CDR3 size: 18 residues. The CDR3 DNA is TGTGCCAGCCGTGGACGGCAGGGGGTAGGTGGTCTGCTTCAGCCCCAGCATTTT. This codes for CASRGRQGVGGLLQPQHF.

V gene TRBV27 combines with J gene TRBJ1-5; maybe TRBD1 (6 bases). This CDR3 is 14 amino acids long. The germline V gene has CDR1 MNHEY and CDR2 SMNVEV (reference sequence). V lost 5 bases, J lost 4 bases, and 12 bases lay in between. CDR3 DNA sequence: TGTGCCAGCAGTCCATTCGACAGGAATCAGCCCCAGCATTTT. Translating it yields CASSPFDRNQPQHF.

The chain has TRBV11-2 and TRBJ2-7; D possibly matches TRBD1 or TRBD2 (5 bases each). Trimming shortened V by 3 bases and J by 5 bases, and 17 bases separated the two germline ends. Per the germline V gene, CDR1 is SGHAT and CDR2 is FQNNGV. This CDR3 is built from 15 residues. The DNA for the CDR3 is TGTGCCAGCAGCTTTGTAGGGGTCGGGGTCCACGAGCAGTACTTC. It encodes CASSFVGVGVHEQYF. Variable domain in full (rest from reference TRBV11-2 and TRBJ2-7): EAGVAQSPRYKIIEKRQSVAFWCNPISGHATLYWYQQILGQGPKLLIQFQNNGVVDDSQLPKDRFSAERLKGVDSTLKIQPAKLEDSAVYLCASSFVGVGVHEQYFGPGTRLTVT.

The rearrangement joins TRBV20-1 to TRBJ1-5, with TRBD1 matching over 11 bases. CDR3 length: 15 residues. Trimming removed 6 bases from V and 7 bases from J; junction bases left unmatched: 11. The V gene's germline CDR1 is DFQATT and CDR2 SNEGSKA (reference sequence). CDR3 loop: CSATGGQGEGQPQHF. The CDR3 DNA reads TGCAGTGCCACCGGGGGACAGGGGGAAGGACAGCCCCAGCATTTT.

The V and J genes are TRBV20-1 and TRBJ2-2; 8 bases are a match to TRBD1. V lost 0 bases and J lost 8; bases outside the gene matches: 8. Germline CDR1 reads DFQATT; CDR2 reads SNEGSKA (reference sequence). The CDR3 runs 15 residues. CDR3 residues: CSARDRTGRFGELFF. In DNA, the CDR3 is TGCAGTGCTAGAGACAGGACAGGGAGATTTGGGGAGCTGTTTTTT.

The chain joins TRBV9 to TRBJ2-6, with 7 bases that match TRBD2. Germline CDR1 and CDR2: SGDLS and YYNGEE. The ends lost 4 bases at V and 2 bases at J; junction bases unmatched: 9. This CDR3 comprises 17 residues. The DNA of the CDR3 is TGTGCCAGCAGCCCCTTTGTGGGAGGGACTGGGGCCAACGTCCTGACTTTC. Translating it yields CASSPFVGGTGANVLTF.

The chain combines TRBV12-3 or TRBV12-4 with TRBJ1-2; unclear D gene. CDR3 length: 11 residues. V was pared by 2 bases and J by 8 bases, with 6 bases between. Here the CDR3 reads CASSLIEGYTF. CDR3 DNA sequence: TGTGCCAGCAGTTTAATCGAAGGCTACACCTTC.